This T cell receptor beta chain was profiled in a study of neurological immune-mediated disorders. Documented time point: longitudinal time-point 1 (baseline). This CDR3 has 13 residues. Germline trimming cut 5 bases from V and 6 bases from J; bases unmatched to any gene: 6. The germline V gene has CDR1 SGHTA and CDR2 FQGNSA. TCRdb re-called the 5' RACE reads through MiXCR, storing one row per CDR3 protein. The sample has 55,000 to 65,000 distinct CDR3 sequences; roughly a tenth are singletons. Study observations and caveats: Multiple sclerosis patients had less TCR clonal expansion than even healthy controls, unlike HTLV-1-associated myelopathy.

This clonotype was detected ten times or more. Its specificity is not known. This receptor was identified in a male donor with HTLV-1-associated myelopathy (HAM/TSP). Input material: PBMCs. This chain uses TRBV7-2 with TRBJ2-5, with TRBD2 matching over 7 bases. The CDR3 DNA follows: TGTGCCAGCAGCCCTCAGACTAGCCAGACCCAGTACTTC. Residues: CASSPQTSQTQYF. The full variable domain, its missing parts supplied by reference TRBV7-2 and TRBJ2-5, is GAGVSQSPSNKVTEKGKDVELRCDPISGHTALYWYRQSLGQGLEFLIYFQGNSAPDKSGLPSDRFSAERTGGSVSTLTIQRTQQEDSAVYLCASSPQTSQTQYFGPGTRLLVL.